This entry lists 9 T cell receptor beta chains sequenced from one sample in a study of blood T cell repertoires in COVID-19. Data came from immunoSEQ multiplex PCR; TCRdb stores just in-frame clones and leaves some out. This table holds 150,000 or so clones, around 83% found once. Material: peripheral blood. The receptors originated from a man in his forties or fifties with active or convalescent COVID-19.

The chain links TRBV5-6 to TRBJ2-1, with D perhaps matching TRBD1 (5 bases). V was pared by 0 bases and J by 5 bases, with 12 bases between. This CDR3 has 15 residues. From germline, CDR1 is SGHDT and CDR2 YYEEEE. Written as DNA, the CDR3 is TGTGCCAGCAGCTTGGTCCAGGGTCTCCACAATGAGCAGTTCTTC. It codes for CASSLVQGLHNEQFF. Full variable domain (missing parts from reference TRBV5-6 and TRBJ2-1): DAGVTQSPTHLIKTRGQQVTLRCSPKSGHDTVSWYQQALGQGPQFIFQYYEEEERQRGNFPDRFSGHQFPNYSSELNVNALLLGDSALYLCASSLVQGLHNEQFFGPGTRLTVL.

The chain couples TRBV5-1 to TRBJ1-2, with D perhaps TRBD1 (6 bases). V lost 4 bases, J lost 2 bases, and 9 bases lay in between. The V gene's germline CDR1 is SGHRS and CDR2 YFSETQ. This CDR3 is built from 13 residues. Here the CDR3 DNA reads TGCGCCAGCAGCGTAACAGGGAACTATGGCTACACCTTC. Translating it yields CASSVTGNYGYTF. Full variable domain (rest looked up from reference TRBV5-1 and TRBJ1-2): KAGVTQTPRYLIKTRGQQVTLSCSPISGHRSVSWYQQTPGQGLQFLFEYFSETQRNKGNFPGRFSGRQFSNSRSEMNVSTLELGDSALYLCASSVTGNYGYTFGSGTRLTVV.

V is TRBV24-1 and J is TRBJ2-2; D is ambiguous. The CDR3 spans 15 residues. Trimming pared 2 bases from V and 5 bases from J, leaving 11 bases between. Germline CDR1 is KGHDR and CDR2 is SFDVKD. DNA of the CDR3: TGTGCCACCAGTGATTCCCGGGTCTCGACCGGGGAGCTGTTTTTT. Its translation is CATSDSRVSTGELFF.

This chain connects TRBV4-2 to TRBJ2-1; 12 bases fit TRBD2. Trimming cost V 4 bases and J 7 bases; bases outside gene matches: 2. The CDR3 consists of 14 residues. CDR1 LGHNA and CDR2 YNFKEQ come from the germline V gene. CDR3 in amino acids: CASSPSGRANEQFF. The CDR3 region has the DNA TGTGCCAGCAGCCCTAGCGGGAGGGCAAATGAGCAGTTCTTC.

The chain carries TRBV7-2 and TRBJ2-1; a possible D gene is TRBD2 (6 bases). Trimming removed 5 bases at V and 8 bases at J, with 19 bases between. Looked up from germline, CDR1 is SGHTA and CDR2 is FQGNSA. The CDR3 covers 15 residues. The CDR3 region has the DNA TGTGCCAGCAGCCCCGATCGGGCGGGGCGGTATGAGCAGTTCTTC. As protein: CASSPDRAGRYEQFF.

This clone was seen just once. The chain is built from TRBV5-6 and TRBJ1-5; maybe TRBD1 (6 bases). V dropped 3 bases and J dropped 8 bases, with 15 bases sitting between them. From germline, CDR1 is SGHDT and CDR2 YYEEEE. The CDR3 totals 14 residues. CDR3 sequence: CASSSQGLVEPQHF. CDR3 nucleotide sequence: TGTGCCAGCAGCTCTCAGGGGTTGGTGGAGCCCCAGCATTTT. The variable domain in full, completed from reference TRBV5-6 and TRBJ1-5, reads DAGVTQSPTHLIKTRGQQVTLRCSPKSGHDTVSWYQQALGQGPQFIFQYYEEEERQRGNFPDRFSGHQFPNYSSELNVNALLLGDSALYLCASSSQGLVEPQHFGDGTRLSIL.

The chain links TRBV6-2 or TRBV6-3 to TRBJ2-7; TRBD2 might be the D (5 bases). The germline V gene has CDR1 MNHEY and CDR2 SVGEGT. Trimming shortened V by 6 bases and J by 4 bases, and 10 bases separated the two germline ends. The CDR3 has 12 residues. This CDR3 reads CASSPTSYEQYF. CDR3 coding DNA: TGTGCCAGCAGCCCCACTAGTTACGAGCAGTACTTC.

The chain joins TRBV4-3 to TRBJ1-2; D is unclear. Germline CDR1 LGHNA, CDR2 YSLEER. V was cut by 0 bases and J by 4 bases, with 9 bases left in between. This CDR3 has 14 amino acids. The chain's CDR3 is CASSQDQRGYGYTF. Here the CDR3 DNA reads TGCGCCAGCAGCCAAGATCAGCGTGGCTATGGCTACACCTTC.

V usage is TRBV5-4 and J usage is TRBJ2-1, with TRBD2 identical over 7 bases. The CDR3 loop spans 15 amino acids. The V gene's germline CDR1 is SGHNT and CDR2 YYREEE (reference sequence). J gave up 4 bases and V 4 bases, and 8 bases lay outside the gene matches. Here the CDR3 reads CASSPPRGGYNEQFF. The DNA for the CDR3 is TGTGCCAGCAGCCCCCCTAGGGGAGGGTACAATGAGCAGTTCTTC.